This passage covers 19 T cell receptor beta chains from one sample sequenced in a study of early stage breast cancer tumors. TCRdb keeps only in-frame clones here, not all; method: immunoSEQ multiplex PCR. The sample lists approximately 33,000 clones, around 67% occurring once. The material sequenced was blood. These receptors originate from a person aged 40 to 49 with breast cancer.

This clone was seen only a few times. This rearrangement joins TRBV1 to TRBJ2-1. TRBV1 is a listed pseudogene. This CDR3 contains 16 residues. The CDR3 is CTSSQELRPLYNEQFF. The CDR3 DNA reads TGCACCAGCAGCCAGGAACTCCGCCCCCTCTACAATGAGCAGTTCTTC.

The chain is built from TRBV4-3 and TRBJ2-2; D not certain. The CDR3 sequence is 16 residues long. The V end was cut by 0 bases, the J end by 6 bases, with 14 bases between. Germline V CDR1 and CDR2: LGHNA, YSLEER. In nucleotides, the CDR3 is TGCGCCAGCAGCCAAGATTACAGTCATTGGGCCGGGGAGCTGTTTTTT. As protein: CASSQDYSHWAGELFF.

The V and J genes are TRBV19 and TRBJ2-5, with D uncertain. Deletions cut 1 base from V and 3 bases from J, with 6 bases between. Germline loops: CDR1 LNHDA, CDR2 SQIVND (reference sequence). The CDR3 is 13 residues long. The CDR3 spells CASSIVLEETQYF. The CDR3 nucleotides read TGTGCCAGTAGTATAGTCTTGGAAGAGACCCAGTACTTC.

V gene TRBV11-3 combines with J gene TRBJ2-1; perhaps D is TRBD1 or TRBD2 (5 bases each). The CDR3 spans 11 residues. The germline V and J ends were trimmed by 10 bases and 10 bases, with 14 bases remaining between them. Germline CDR1 reads SGHNT; CDR2 reads YENEEA. CDR3 in DNA: TGTGCCAACCGAGGGACGGAGGAGCAGTTCTTC. Translated, it gives CANRGTEEQFF.

The rearrangement uses TRBV5-4 and TRBJ2-3, with 7 bases fitting TRBD1. V was clipped by 3 bases and J by 2 bases; unmatched bases: 9. Germline V lookup: CDR1 SGHNT, CDR2 YYREEE (reference sequence). The CDR3 spans 16 residues. The CDR3 reads CASSSRTGYPTDTQYF. In nucleotides, the CDR3 is TGTGCCAGCAGCTCAAGGACAGGCTACCCCACAGATACGCAGTATTTT.

The chain recombines TRBV14 with TRBJ2-7, with TRBD2 identical over 7 bases. The length of the CDR3 is 13 residues. The germline V gene has CDR1 SGHDN and CDR2 FVKESK. Trimming took 4 bases from V and 3 from J; bases not matched to a gene: 3. Here the CDR3 reads CASSPGGGYEQYF. The CDR3 DNA reads TGTGCCAGCAGCCCGGGGGGTGGCTACGAGCAGTACTTC.

The CDR3: CASTPRLWTEAFF. The CDR3 DNA sequence: TGTGCCAGCACCCCGCGGTTGTGGACTGAAGCTTTCTTT. The V and J genes are TRBV28 and TRBJ1-1; D gene unclear. The germline V gene encodes CDR1 MDHEN and CDR2 SYDVKM. V gave up 7 bases and J gave up 5 bases, with 14 bases separating them. CDR3 size: 13 residues. The whole variable domain, filled in from reference TRBV28 and TRBJ1-1, reads DVKVTQSSRYLVKRTGEKVFLECVQDMDHENMFWYRQDPGLGLRLIYFSYDVKMKEKGDIPEGYSVSREKKERFSLILESASTNQTSMYLCASTPRLWTEAFFGQGTRLTVV.

This chain links TRBV2 with TRBJ2-5; possibly TRBD2 for D (6 bases). CDR1 SNHLY and CDR2 FYNNEI come from the germline V gene. The CDR3 runs 12 residues. V gave up 7 bases and J gave up 7 bases, with 13 bases separating them. This chain's CDR3 is CASMVEGPTQYF. DNA of the CDR3: TGTGCCAGCATGGTGGAGGGGCCGACCCAGTACTTC.

The sample holds a few counts of this clone. The chain uses TRBV7-2 and TRBJ2-3; D ambiguous. The V end lost 3 bases, the J end lost 2 bases, and 12 bases lay between the germline ends. Germline CDR1 is SGHTA and CDR2 is FQGNSA. The CDR3 has 15 residues. CDR3 DNA sequence: TGTGCCAGCAGCTTTGTGGTGAATCCCACAGATACGCAGTATTTT. Protein sequence: CASSFVVNPTDTQYF.

The table lists this clone with a few counts. The chain is built from TRBV29-1 and TRBJ1-1; 8 nucleotides line up with TRBD1. The germline V gene encodes CDR1 SQVTM and CDR2 ANQGSEA. V was pared by 5 bases and J by 5 bases, with 10 bases of the junction left unmatched. This CDR3 is built from 14 residues. The CDR3 DNA is TGCAGCGTTTTCCCAGGGGGCGGATTGACTGAAGCTTTCTTT. Its translation is CSVFPGGGLTEAFF.

This clone was counted only a few times. The chain has TRBV18 and TRBJ1-5; TRBD1 matches 7 bases. CDR1 and CDR2 (germline): KGHSH, LQKENI. The CDR3 is made up of 16 amino acids. The V gene end was trimmed by 6 bases and the J gene end by 0 bases; junction bases not matched to a gene: 8. DNA for the CDR3: TGTGCCAGCTCCCCGGGGGGACAGTTTAGCAATCAGCCCCAGCATTTT. It is translated as CASSPGGQFSNQPQHF.

The rearrangement uses TRBV4-3 and TRBJ2-2, with a tentative D call TRBD2 (6 bases). CDR3 length equals 20 residues. CDR1 LGHNA and CDR2 YSLEER come from the germline V gene. V was clipped by 1 base and J by 6 bases, with 27 bases between them. The CDR3, as DNA: TGCGCCAGCAGCCAAGTCGCGGGAAGTCGCGGGACCATGAGATCCGGGGAGCTGTTTTTT. Translated: CASSQVAGSRGTMRSGELFF.

In DNA, the CDR3 is TGTGCCAGCAGCTTATTACGTACCTCCTACAATGAGCAGTTCTTC. This gives the protein CASSLLRTSYNEQFF. The chain links TRBV11-2 to TRBJ2-1; D gene unclear. Trimming removed 2 bases from V and 0 bases from J, with 8 bases in between. CDR1 and CDR2 (germline): SGHAT, FQNNGV. The CDR3 totals 15 residues.

The V call is TRBV29-1, the J call TRBJ2-3; TRBD2 matches at 9 bases. CDR1 is SQVTM, CDR2 ANQGSEA, per germline. V shed 5 bases, J shed 0 bases, and the junction held 9 bases outside the gene matches. This CDR3 comprises 16 residues. The CDR3 loop reads CSVKFGGRASTDTQYF. CDR3 nucleotides: TGCAGCGTTAAATTCGGCGGGAGGGCGAGCACAGATACGCAGTATTTT.

The V and J genes are TRBV11-3 and TRBJ2-2; 12 positions agree with TRBD2. The length of the CDR3 is 19 residues. V dropped 5 bases and J dropped 5; count of bases not matched to a gene: 15. Germline V lookup: CDR1 SGHNT, CDR2 YENEEA. Here the CDR3 reads CASSPTSTSGSLVTGELFF. CDR3 in DNA: TGTGCCAGCAGCCCCACCTCGACTAGCGGGAGTCTGGTTACCGGGGAGCTGTTTTTT.

The genes are TRBV7-9 and TRBJ1-1, with 8 bases lining up with TRBD1. Germline V lookup: CDR1 SEHNR, CDR2 FQNEAQ (reference sequence). After removal of 6 bases from V and 4 bases from J, the junction contained 10 bases not matched to a gene. The CDR3 is 15 amino acids. The CDR3 DNA reads as TGTGCCAGCAGGCCCCACTCGGACAGGGTCACTGAAGCTTTCTTT. It yields the protein CASRPHSDRVTEAFF.

The chain links TRBV7-9 to TRBJ2-7; 11 bases align to TRBD2. CDR1 is SEHNR and CDR2 is FQNEAQ in the germline V gene (reference sequence). The CDR3 sequence is 16 residues long. Trimming took 0 bases from V and 4 from J; bases not matched to a gene: 5. The CDR3 DNA reads as TGTGCCAGCAGCTTAGCTCGGGCTAGCGGGAGGTACGAGCAGTACTTC. Encoded protein: CASSLARASGRYEQYF.

The chain is built from TRBV28 and TRBJ2-5, with D tentatively TRBD1 or TRBD2 (5 bases each). The CDR3 loop spans 15 amino acids. V was pared by 5 bases and J by 2 bases, with 15 bases between. The V gene's germline CDR1 is MDHEN and CDR2 SYDVKM. The CDR3 nucleotides are TGTGCCAGCAGTCCCGGGACGGGAATACAAGAGACCCAGTACTTC. Its translation is CASSPGTGIQETQYF.

V gene TRBV19 combines with J gene TRBJ1-1; 8 bases are a match to TRBD1. The J segment lost 4 bases and the V segment lost 0 bases, leaving 7 bases of the junction unmatched. This CDR3 contains 16 residues. Germline V gene lookup returns CDR1 LNHDA and CDR2 SQIVND (reference sequence). In DNA, the CDR3 is TGTGCCAGTAGTATAGACGGACAGGGATCCCCCACTGAAGCTTTCTTT. This gives the protein CASSIDGQGSPTEAFF.